One T cell receptor beta chain is described in this entry. The record originates from a study of blood T cell repertoires in COVID-19. Overall study: Acute and convalescent COVID-19 specimens originated in the United States, Italy and Spain. T cells, B-cell-depleted T cells, or PBMCs provided the cDNA or gDNA that served as material.

In the original processing: For nucleated cells, counts were estimated from reference gene primer amplification. Using immunoSEQ multiplex PCR, the repertoire was profiled, and TCRdb retains in-frame clones only, with some absent. V and J calls and clone size come straight from that table; D and trimming were deduced from the DNA. The sample yields a few hundred thousand clones, approximately 91% seen once. The sequence was obtained from a man in his fifties or sixties with acute or convalescent COVID-19. The sequencing sample was made of peripheral blood.

The CDR3 region has the DNA TGTGCCAGCAGTAGGACTTACGACCTCTCCTACGAGCAGTACTTC. As protein: CASSRTYDLSYEQYF. This sequence joins TRBV27 and TRBJ2-7, with a possible D match to TRBD2 (5 bases). There are 15 residues in the CDR3. Germline CDR1 MNHEY, CDR2 SMNVEV (reference sequence). Trimming took 5 bases from V and 0 from J, leaving 14 bases between them.